These 23 T cell receptor beta chains were sequenced from one sample in a study of OX40 agonist ivuxolimab in advanced cancers. Sequencing used immunoSEQ multiplex PCR; TCRdb keeps in-frame clones, though not all of them. This sample has 95,000 to 110,000 clones, with 80% to 95% found just once. Specimen: CD4+ or CD8+ T cells sorted from blood, collected in a trial of the OX40 agonist ivuxolimab. Source of these receptors: an adult with an advanced solid tumor such as melanoma, head and neck, liver or kidney cancer.

The chain carries TRBV5-1 and TRBJ2-5, with 10 bases that match TRBD2. The J call may be wrong; the DNA end is better matched by TRBJ2-7. Looked up from germline, CDR1 is SGHRS and CDR2 is YFSETQ. This CDR3 contains 15 residues. In nucleotides, the CDR3 is TGCGCCAGCAGCTTTAATGGACTAGCGGCCGACGAGCAGTACTTC. This sequence encodes CASSFNGLAADEQYF.

This clone was observed many times. This rearrangement joins TRBV14 to TRBJ1-5; no firm D call. Trimming shortened V by 3 bases and J by 1 base, and 25 bases separated the two germline ends. This CDR3 is 20 amino acids long. Germline-derived CDR1 and CDR2 are SGHDN and FVKESK. CDR3 residues: CASSHRRGLEGGKSNQPQHF. The CDR3 nucleotides are TGTGCCAGCAGCCACCGCAGAGGACTGGAAGGTGGTAAGAGCAATCAGCCCCAGCATTTT. The variable domain in full, with the rest retrieved from reference TRBV14 and TRBJ1-5, is EAGVTQFPSHSVIEKGQTVTLRCDPISGHDNLYWYRRVMGKEIKFLLHFVKESKQDESGMPNNRFLAERTGGTYSTLKVQPAELEDSGVYFCASSHRRGLEGGKSNQPQHFGDGTRLSIL.

The V and J genes are TRBV5-1 and TRBJ2-5; D assignment may be TRBD1 or TRBD2 (5 bases each). Germline V gives CDR1 SGHRS, CDR2 YFSETQ. The V end lost 0 bases, the J end lost 5 bases, and 20 bases lay between the germline ends. CDR3 length equals 17 residues. The CDR3 DNA is TGCGCCAGCAGCTTGGCCTCAAGCCCTGGCTGGGGGGAGACCCAGTACTTC. Protein: CASSLASSPGWGETQYF.

J is TRBJ2-1 and V is TRBV7-2; maybe TRBD1 (7 bases). Per germline, CDR1 SGHTA and CDR2 FQGNSA. This CDR3 region has 12 residues. Trimming removed 4 bases at V and 9 bases at J, with 10 bases between. CDR3 coding DNA: TGTGCCAGCAGCTCAGGGGGGAGTGAGCAGTTCTTC. It encodes CASSSGGSEQFF.

The rearrangement joins TRBV15 to TRBJ2-2; 9 nucleotides agree with TRBD2. The CDR3 is 17 amino acids. Per the germline V gene, CDR1 is LNHNV and CDR2 is YYDKDF (reference sequence). V dropped 4 bases and J dropped 2; count of bases not matched to a gene: 8. The chain's CDR3 is CATSTHPSGDNTGELFF. As DNA, the CDR3 is TGTGCCACCAGCACACACCCTAGCGGGGATAACACCGGGGAGCTGTTTTTT.

A single count supports this clone. This chain links TRBV7-8 with TRBJ1-5; possible D gene TRBD1, 5 bases. The germline V and J ends were trimmed by 1 base and 3 bases, with 7 bases remaining between them. The germline V gene has CDR1 SGHVS and CDR2 FQNEAQ. The CDR3 extends over 14 amino acids. CDR3 DNA: TGTGCCAGCAGCTTAGTGGACATCAATCAGCCCCAGCATTTT. Encoded protein: CASSLVDINQPQHF.

This clone was observed a few times. The rearrangement joins TRBV19 to TRBJ2-5, with 10 nucleotides matching TRBD1. The CDR3 runs to 13 residues. J gave up 3 bases and V 6 bases, and 1 base lay outside the gene matches. The germline V gene encodes CDR1 LNHDA and CDR2 SQIVND (reference sequence). The CDR3 region is CASSGTGEETQYF. The CDR3 bases are TGTGCCAGTAGCGGGACAGGGGAAGAGACCCAGTACTTC.

This chain connects TRBV28 to TRBJ1-1, with 7 bases matching TRBD1. Trimming removed 7 bases from V and 2 bases from J; junction bases left unmatched: 13. Germline V gene lookup returns CDR1 MDHEN and CDR2 SYDVKM. The CDR3 consists of 16 residues. The CDR3 coding sequence is TGTGCCAGCAAGTGGGGTAACAGGGGTAGCAACACTGAAGCTTTCTTT. Amino acids: CASKWGNRGSNTEAFF.

This clone was counted once. This chain connects TRBV7-3 to TRBJ2-1; 9 bases fit TRBD2. The CDR3 contains 15 residues. CDR1 and CDR2 from the germline V gene are SGHTA and FQGTGA. V lost 3 bases to trimming and J lost 4 bases; unmatched junction nucleotides: 4. Here the CDR3 reads CASSLTTSGYNEQFF. CDR3 sequence (DNA): TGTGCCAGCAGCTTGACGACTAGCGGATACAATGAGCAGTTCTTC.

V and J are TRBV5-6 and TRBJ2-4; no clear D gene. CDR1 is SGHDT, CDR2 YYEEEE, per germline. The CDR3 is 14 residues long. V shed 4 bases and J shed 6 bases, with 14 bases lying between them. CDR3 coding DNA: TGTGCCAGCAGCCGAAGGTACGGCCGAAACATTCAGTACTTC. It codes for CASSRRYGRNIQYF.

This clone was seen a single time. The CDR3: CASSLYGHGSPLHF. The CDR3 DNA reads as TGTGCCAGCAGCTTATATGGGCACGGTTCACCCCTCCACTTT. This chain uses TRBV7-8 with TRBJ1-6; D gene uncertain. CDR3 length: 14 residues. Germline V gene lookup returns CDR1 SGHVS and CDR2 FQNEAQ. V was cut by 2 bases and J by 9 bases, with 11 bases left in between. Looking up the rest from reference TRBV7-8 and TRBJ1-6 gives the full variable domain: GAGVSQSPRYKVAKRGQDVALRCDPISGHVSLFWYQQALGQGPEFLTYFQNEAQLDKSGLPSDRFFAERPEGSVSTLKIQRTQQEDSAVYLCASSLYGHGSPLHFGNGTRLTVT.

The rearrangement joins TRBV7-2 to TRBJ2-3, with 7 bases lining up with TRBD1. The V segment lost 5 bases and the J segment 4 bases; nucleotides outside the gene matches: 9. Germline CDR1 is SGHTA and CDR2 is FQGNSA. The CDR3 length is 15 residues. Written as DNA, the CDR3 is TGTGCCAGCAGCCCGACAGGGCCCACCGCAGATACGCAGTATTTT. Protein sequence: CASSPTGPTADTQYF.

The chain recombines TRBV5-1 with TRBJ2-7; TRBD2 aligns across 11 bases. V shed 5 bases and J 0 bases; nucleotides not matched to a gene: 7. The CDR3 extends over 16 amino acids. Germline CDR1 reads SGHRS; CDR2 reads YFSETQ. CDR3 DNA sequence: TGCGCCAGCAGAAGATTAGCGGGAGGGAGCTCCTACGAGCAGTACTTC. The encoded protein is CASRRLAGGSSYEQYF.

The genes are TRBV9 and TRBJ1-4, with D possibly matching TRBD1 (5 bases). Germline V CDR1 and CDR2: SGDLS, YYNGEE. The length of the CDR3 is 17 residues. V lost 4 bases to trimming and J lost 2 bases, with 18 bases between them. DNA of the CDR3: TGTGCCAGCAGCCCCAGACAGCAACCTGGCACTAATGAAAAACTGTTTTTT. Residues: CASSPRQQPGTNEKLFF. The variable domain in full, with the rest retrieved from reference TRBV9 and TRBJ1-4, is DSGVTQTPKHLITATGQRVTLRCSPRSGDLSVYWYQQSLDQGLQFLIQYYNGEERAKGNILERFSAQQFPDLHSELNLSSLELGDSALYFCASSPRQQPGTNEKLFFGSGTQLSVL.

The rearrangement links TRBV28 to TRBJ1-2; perhaps TRBD1 as D (5 bases). CDR1 and CDR2 (germline): MDHEN, SYDVKM. The CDR3 has 14 amino acids. V lost 1 base and J 8 bases, leaving 14 bases between the germline ends. For the CDR3, the DNA is TGTGCCAGCAGTTTATATCCCCAGGGAACGGGCTACACCTTC. It is translated as CASSLYPQGTGYTF.

For the CDR3, the DNA is TGTGCCAGCAGCTCGGGACCGACTCGAGATACGCAGTATTTT. Translation gives CASSSGPTRDTQYF. V gene TRBV7-3 combines with J gene TRBJ2-3; either TRBD1 or TRBD2 may fit D (5 bases each). V gave up 4 bases and J gave up 5 bases, with 13 bases separating them. Germline V gene lookup returns CDR1 SGHTA and CDR2 FQGTGA. This CDR3 contains 14 residues.

This chain connects TRBV11-2 to TRBJ1-4; D ambiguous. V lost 3 bases to trimming and J lost 8 bases, with 13 bases between them. Germline V CDR1 and CDR2: SGHAT, FQNNGV. The CDR3 sequence is 14 residues long. CDR3 region: CASSLGNYREKLFF. CDR3 in DNA: TGTGCCAGCAGCTTGGGGAACTATAGGGAAAAACTGTTTTTT.

CDR3: CASSYGAQGQPQHF. Here the CDR3 DNA reads TGTGCCAGCAGTTACGGGGCTCAGGGGCAGCCCCAGCATTTT. The chain joins TRBV6-5 to TRBJ1-5; perhaps TRBD1 as D (6 bases). This CDR3 has 14 residues. Germline V gene sequence: CDR1 MNHEY, CDR2 SVGAGI. V lost 2 bases and J lost 7, with 12 bases in between.

V and J are TRBV7-9 and TRBJ1-1, with D perhaps matching TRBD1 (5 bases). V gave up 5 bases and J gave up 5 bases, with 9 bases separating them. The CDR3 contains 12 residues. Germline values: CDR1 SEHNR, CDR2 FQNEAQ (reference sequence). The CDR3 nucleotides are TGTGCCAGCAGCCCTACAGGTACTGAAGCTTTCTTT. Amino acids: CASSPTGTEAFF.

The V call is TRBV2, the J call TRBJ2-5; 12 bases align to TRBD2. The germline V gene has CDR1 SNHLY and CDR2 FYNNEI. Trimming at V came to 8 bases and at J to 5 bases, leaving 9 bases not matched to a gene. The CDR3 length is 15 residues. DNA of the CDR3: TGTGCCAGCCTAGGACTAGCGGGAAGTAGGGAGACCCAGTACTTC. Amino acid sequence: CASLGLAGSRETQYF.

V and J are TRBV28 and TRBJ2-7, with D uncertain. This CDR3 is built from 14 residues. The germline gives CDR1 MDHEN, CDR2 SYDVKM. V dropped 3 bases and J dropped 0 bases, with 9 bases sitting between them. CDR3: CASSFRAHSYEQYF. CDR3 nucleotide sequence: TGTGCCAGCAGTTTTAGGGCCCACTCCTACGAGCAGTACTTC.

This chain joins TRBV27 and TRBJ1-5; D is possibly TRBD1 (6 bases). Germline V gene sequence: CDR1 MNHEY, CDR2 SMNVEV (reference sequence). V shed 6 bases and J shed 0 bases, with 15 bases lying between them. The CDR3 extends over 16 amino acids. The CDR3 nucleotides are TGTGCCAGCAGCATACAGGGCCCTTATAGCAATCAGCCCCAGCATTTT. Translating gives CASSIQGPYSNQPQHF.

The rearrangement links TRBV29-1 to TRBJ1-2, with D possibly matching TRBD1 (6 bases). Trimming left V 6 bases short and J 2 bases short, with 13 bases between. Germline lookup yields CDR1 SQVTM and CDR2 ANQGSEA. The CDR3 is 13 amino acids. The CDR3 is CSVLFGGNYGYTF. As DNA, the CDR3 is TGCAGCGTCCTCTTCGGGGGCAACTATGGCTACACCTTC.